This T cell receptor beta chain was recovered during a study of blood T cell repertoires in COVID-19. Background on the study: The study drew acute and convalescent COVID-19 samples from the United States, Italy and Spain. PBMCs, B-cell-depleted T cells, or T cells provided the cDNA or gDNA that made up the material.

In the source study's methods: Amplified reference gene primers provided the basis for estimating nucleated cell counts. Sequencing used immunoSEQ multiplex PCR; TCRdb keeps in-frame clones, though not all of them. From that table come the V and J calls and clone size; the DNA was used to work out D and trimming. The repertoire holds roughly 87,000 clones, with about 80% as singletons. This clone was seen once. The same CDR3 can be traced to other DNA sequences in this sample. With 0 bases clipped from V and 7 bases from J, the junction kept 2 bases outside the gene matches. The CDR3 consists of 14 residues. In germline, CDR1 is SGHKS, CDR2 YYEKEE (reference sequence).

This chain links TRBV5-5 with TRBJ1-4; TRBD1 agrees at 8 bases. The receptor comes from a woman between 50 and 59 years old with acute or convalescent COVID-19. Sequencing input: peripheral blood. The CDR3 here is CASSLDRGGEKLFF. DNA of the CDR3: TGTGCCAGCAGCTTGGACAGGGGGGGTGAAAAACTGTTTTTT.